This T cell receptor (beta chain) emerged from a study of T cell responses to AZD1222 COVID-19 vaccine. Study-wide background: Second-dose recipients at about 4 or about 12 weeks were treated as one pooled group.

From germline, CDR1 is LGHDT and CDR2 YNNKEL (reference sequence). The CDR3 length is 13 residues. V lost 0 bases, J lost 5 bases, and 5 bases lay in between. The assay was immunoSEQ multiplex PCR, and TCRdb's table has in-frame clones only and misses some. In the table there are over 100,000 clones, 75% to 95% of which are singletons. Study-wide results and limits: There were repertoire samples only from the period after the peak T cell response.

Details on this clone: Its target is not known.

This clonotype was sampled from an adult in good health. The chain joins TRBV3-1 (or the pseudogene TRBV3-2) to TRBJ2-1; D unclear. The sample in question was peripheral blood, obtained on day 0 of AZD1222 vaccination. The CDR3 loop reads CASSQEYHNEQFF. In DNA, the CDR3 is TGTGCCAGCAGCCAAGAATACCACAATGAGCAGTTCTTC.